The present T cell receptor (beta chain) was sequenced within a study of CD8+ T cells in alopecia areata. Across the whole study: Severity in treated patients was scored by percentage of scalp area affected.

A note on this clone: The antigen is not known.

V was trimmed by 10 bases and J by 0 bases, leaving 13 bases between them. There are 13 residues in the CDR3. The germline V gene encodes CDR1 MNHEY and CDR2 SVGAGI. As to treatment: oral pan-JAK inhibitor, 5-10 mg twice daily. Researchers gathered lesional scalp punch biopsies and peripheral blood from patients with alopecia areata. Findings and limits, study-wide: Sharing of TCR sequences between patients (possibly for HLA-related reasons) was less clear than in mice. Expanded CD8+ clones among the top 100, and scalp clonality, were significantly decreased by tofacitinib.

Investigators isolated RNA and reverse transcribed it into cDNA to act as the sequencing template. Profiled with immunoSEQ multiplex PCR; TCRdb holds only in-frame clones, not every one. The data contain 150,000 to 200,000 clones, just under 65% of them singletons. The chain couples TRBV6-5 to TRBJ2-7; D remains unclear. This specimen was CD4+ T cells sorted from blood, taken at approximately week 50, from a patient treated with tofacitinib. The clonotype was recovered from a human donor with alopecia areata. This CDR3 reads CANLCHSSYEQYF. For the CDR3, the DNA is TGTGCCAACCTTTGCCACAGCTCCTACGAGCAGTACTTC.